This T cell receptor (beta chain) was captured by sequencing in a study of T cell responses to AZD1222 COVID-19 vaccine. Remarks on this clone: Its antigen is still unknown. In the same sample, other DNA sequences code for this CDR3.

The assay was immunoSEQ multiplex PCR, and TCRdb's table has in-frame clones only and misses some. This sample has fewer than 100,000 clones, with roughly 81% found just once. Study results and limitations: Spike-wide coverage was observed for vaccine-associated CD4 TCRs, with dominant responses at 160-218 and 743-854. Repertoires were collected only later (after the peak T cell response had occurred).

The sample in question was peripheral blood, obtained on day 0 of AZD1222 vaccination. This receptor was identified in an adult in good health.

The CDR3 loop reads CASSLEGRGSYEQYF. The CDR3, as DNA: TGTGCCAGCAGCTTAGAGGGCAGGGGCTCCTACGAGCAGTACTTC. This chain joins TRBV11-2 and TRBJ2-7, with TRBD1 as a possible D gene (6 bases). Germline CDR1 is SGHAT and CDR2 is FQNNGV. The CDR3 extends over 15 amino acids. The ends were cut back, 0 bases at V and 0 bases at J, with 9 bases in the middle.